One sample yielded the 30 T cell receptor beta chains listed below, sequenced in a study of CD8+ T cells in alopecia areata. cDNA serving as the sequencing template came from extracted, reverse transcribed RNA. TCRdb keeps only in-frame clones here, not all; method: immunoSEQ multiplex PCR. The sample has fewer than 90,000 clones, around 54% seen once. Sample: NKG2D-high CD8+ T cells sorted from blood. These receptors all come from a human donor with alopecia areata.

V is TRBV29-1 and J is TRBJ2-5; D might be TRBD1 or TRBD2, each matching 5 bases. The J call may be in error: the DNA end matches TRBJ2-7 better. The CDR3 is 15 residues long. The germline V gene encodes CDR1 SQVTM and CDR2 ANQGSEA. CDR3 sequence (DNA): TGCAGCGTGGTGTTGGTGCAGGGAGATTTCTACGAGCAGTACTTC. Residues: CSVVLVQGDFYEQYF.

The chain links TRBV5-6 to TRBJ2-1; no firm D call. Germline loops: CDR1 SGHDT, CDR2 YYEEEE. This CDR3 has 11 amino acids. V was cut by 0 bases and J by 10 bases, with 5 bases left in between. The CDR3 nucleotides are TGTGCCAGCAGCTTGGATCCGGAGCAGTTCTTC. Translating it yields CASSLDPEQFF.

This clone was seen a few times. This chain joins TRBV7-9 and TRBJ2-7; a possible D gene is TRBD2 (7 bases). The CDR3 has 13 residues. The germline gives CDR1 SEHNR, CDR2 FQNEAQ (reference sequence). V shed 6 bases and J shed 6 bases, with 15 bases lying between them. The CDR3 here is CASSFGGPPEQYF. CDR3 coding DNA: TGTGCCAGCAGTTTCGGGGGGCCCCCCGAGCAGTACTTC. Full variable domain (rest looked up from reference TRBV7-9 and TRBJ2-7): DTGVSQNPRHKITKRGQNVTFRCDPISEHNRLYWYRQTLGQGPEFLTYFQNEAQLEKSRLLSDRFSAERPKGSFSTLEIQRTEQGDSAMYLCASSFGGPPEQYFGPGTRLTVT.

This chain joins TRBV14 and TRBJ2-3; D call uncertain. Germline CDR1 is SGHDN and CDR2 is FVKESK. CDR3 size: 13 residues. Trimming stripped 0 bases from V and 4 bases from J, with 5 bases between. CDR3 sequence reads: CASSQDSPDTQYF. CDR3 DNA sequence: TGTGCCAGCAGCCAAGATTCGCCAGATACGCAGTATTTT.

Here the CDR3 DNA reads TGCAGCGTTGACGAGGGTTCCGAGCAGTACTTC. Amino acid sequence: CSVDEGSEQYF. The rearrangement joins TRBV29-1 to TRBJ2-7, with D perhaps TRBD2 (5 bases). V lost 3 bases, J lost 6 bases, and 9 bases lay in between. The CDR3 contains 11 residues. Germline lookup yields CDR1 SQVTM and CDR2 ANQGSEA.

This clone was counted only a few times. This chain uses TRBV5-1 with TRBJ2-7, with 12 bases matching TRBD2. This CDR3 has 15 amino acids. CDR1 SGHRS and CDR2 YFSETQ come from the germline V gene. V lost 3 bases and J lost 2; bases outside the gene matches: 3. CDR3 protein: CASSSGLAGPYEQYF. CDR3 DNA: TGCGCCAGCAGCTCTGGACTAGCGGGACCCTACGAGCAGTACTTC. The whole variable domain, filled in from reference TRBV5-1 and TRBJ2-7, reads KAGVTQTPRYLIKTRGQQVTLSCSPISGHRSVSWYQQTPGQGLQFLFEYFSETQRNKGNFPGRFSGRQFSNSRSEMNVSTLELGDSALYLCASSSGLAGPYEQYFGPGTRLTVT.

V and J are TRBV6-1 and TRBJ2-1, with 7 bases matching TRBD1. The CDR3 runs to 15 residues. The V and J ends lost 8 bases and 3 bases, in that order; junction bases with no gene match: 10. Germline lookup yields CDR1 MNHNS and CDR2 SASEGT. CDR3 sequence reads: CASDPDSGGYNEQFF. CDR3 DNA sequence: TGTGCCAGCGACCCCGATTCAGGGGGCTACAATGAGCAGTTCTTC.

Only one count was recorded for this clone. The chain employs TRBV6-5 and TRBJ2-5, with D unclear. The V gene lost 2 bases and the J gene lost 5 bases, with 15 bases spanning the gap. Germline lookup yields CDR1 MNHEY and CDR2 SVGAGI. This CDR3 has 15 amino acids. The CDR3, as DNA: TGTGCCAGCAGTTACGAGGCAGCACCGGCGGAGACCCAGTACTTC. Translating it yields CASSYEAAPAETQYF.

The chain has TRBV29-1 and TRBJ2-2; D is unresolved. CDR3 length equals 13 residues. Germline values: CDR1 SQVTM, CDR2 ANQGSEA. Trimming shortened V by 7 bases and J by 0 bases, and 9 bases separated the two germline ends. CDR3 DNA sequence: TGCAGCGGGCAGCAGACGAACACCGGGGAGCTGTTTTTT. As protein: CSGQQTNTGELFF.

This chain joins TRBV4-2 and TRBJ2-7; D tentatively fits TRBD1 or TRBD2 (5 bases each). V was pared by 4 bases and J by 6 bases, with 7 bases between. This CDR3 spans 11 amino acids. Germline V gives CDR1 LGHNA, CDR2 YNFKEQ. This CDR3 reads CASSRGSEQYF. The CDR3 DNA is TGTGCCAGCAGCCGGGGGTCCGAGCAGTACTTC.

The chain joins TRBV6-5 to TRBJ1-3, with D maybe TRBD1 (5 bases). The CDR3 is made up of 11 amino acids. Per the germline V gene, CDR1 is MNHEY and CDR2 is SVGAGI. V lost 6 bases and J lost 14, with 14 bases in between. This CDR3 reads CASRSNWDLYF. CDR3 nucleotides: TGTGCCAGCAGGTCCAATTGGGACTTATATTTT.

This rearrangement joins TRBV5-6 to TRBJ1-5; 8 bases line up with TRBD1. This CDR3 has 15 amino acids. Germline CDR1 SGHDT, CDR2 YYEEEE. V shed 4 bases, J shed 3 bases, and the junction held 6 bases outside the gene matches. As DNA, the CDR3 is TGTGCCAGCAGCCCAGGGACAGGCCTCAATCAGCCCCAGCATTTT. Translating it yields CASSPGTGLNQPQHF.

The V call is TRBV27, the J call TRBJ2-1, with 13 bases lining up with TRBD2. Germline CDR1 and CDR2: MNHEY and SMNVEV (reference sequence). The junction had 8 bases not matched to a gene; V was cut back by 2 bases and J by 7 bases. The CDR3 loop spans 17 amino acids. CDR3 in DNA: TGTGCCAGCAGTTTAACTAGCGGGAGGGCCGGGGGTAATGAGCAGTTCTTC. Encoded protein: CASSLTSGRAGGNEQFF.

V gene TRBV27 combines with J gene TRBJ2-3; 7 bases match TRBD2. The V gene's germline CDR1 is MNHEY and CDR2 SMNVEV (reference sequence). This CDR3 has 14 residues. J gave up 7 bases and V 2 bases, and 6 bases lay outside the gene matches. The CDR3 protein is CASSLRGGSNTQYF. In nucleotides, the CDR3 is TGTGCCAGCAGTTTACGCGGCGGGAGCAATACGCAGTATTTT.

The chain recombines TRBV2 with TRBJ2-1, with 11 positions matching TRBD2. J lost 3 bases, V lost 5 bases, and 3 bases had no gene match. CDR1 and CDR2 (germline): SNHLY, FYNNEI. The CDR3 runs 15 residues. CDR3 DNA sequence: TGTGCCAGCAGTCTAACTAGCGGGAGCTACAATGAGCAGTTCTTC. Translation: CASSLTSGSYNEQFF.

As regards this clone: The sample holds other DNA sequences that translate to the same CDR3. The chain recombines TRBV28 with TRBJ2-7, with 8 positions matching TRBD1. This CDR3 has 14 residues. Per the germline V gene, CDR1 is MDHEN and CDR2 is SYDVKM. Trimming cost V 2 bases and J 2 bases; bases outside gene matches: 2. DNA of the CDR3: TGTGCCAGCAGTTTAGGGACAGGCCCCTACGAGCAGTACTTC. Amino acids: CASSLGTGPYEQYF.

The chain combines TRBV15 with TRBJ2-5; TRBD1 matches at 9 bases. Germline-derived CDR1 and CDR2 are LNHNV and YYDKDF (reference sequence). V lost 1 base, J lost 2 bases, and 5 bases stayed unmatched. This CDR3 spans 16 amino acids. CDR3 protein: CATSRGTGQGQETQYF. CDR3 nucleotide sequence: TGTGCCACCAGCAGAGGGACCGGACAGGGGCAAGAGACCCAGTACTTC.

The chain employs TRBV2 and TRBJ1-5; unclear D gene. V was cut by 1 base and J by 7 bases, with 14 bases left in between. The germline V gene has CDR1 SNHLY and CDR2 FYNNEI. The CDR3 totals 15 residues. This chain's CDR3 is CASSEVAVGRQPQHF. The CDR3 nucleotides are TGTGCCAGCAGTGAAGTGGCGGTTGGCCGGCAGCCCCAGCATTTT. Full variable domain (rest looked up from reference TRBV2 and TRBJ1-5): EPEVTQTPSHQVTQMGQEVILRCVPISNHLYFYWYRQILGQKVEFLVSFYNNEISEKSEIFDDQFSVERPDGSNFTLKIRSTKLEDSAMYFCASSEVAVGRQPQHFGDGTRLSIL.

The chain is built from TRBV11-2 and TRBJ1-4; TRBD1 matches at 10 bases. The germline V gene encodes CDR1 SGHAT and CDR2 FQNNGV. This CDR3 spans 17 amino acids. V trimming: 6 bases; J trimming: 8 bases; junction bases outside the gene matches: 15. CDR3 bases: TGTGCCAGCAGGCCCGGGACAGGGGTCTTGGGAAGGGAAAAACTGTTTTTT. This codes for CASRPGTGVLGREKLFF. Using reference TRBV11-2 and TRBJ1-4 for the parts outside the CDR3, the full variable domain is EAGVAQSPRYKIIEKRQSVAFWCNPISGHATLYWYQQILGQGPKLLIQFQNNGVVDDSQLPKDRFSAERLKGVDSTLKIQPAKLEDSAVYLCASRPGTGVLGREKLFFGSGTQLSVL.

J is TRBJ2-7 and V is TRBV29-1, with D maybe TRBD1 (5 bases). Trimming cost V 4 bases and J 1 base, with 11 bases left between them. Germline V CDR1 and CDR2: SQVTM, ANQGSEA. CDR3 length: 13 residues. CDR3 DNA sequence: TGCAGCGTTGTCAGCAGGGCATCCTACGAGCAGTACTTC. It specifies CSVVSRASYEQYF.

A single count supports this clone. V usage is TRBV27 and J usage is TRBJ2-5; D uncertain. The CDR3 totals 14 residues. V lost 5 bases and J 2 bases, leaving 12 bases between the germline ends. The germline gives CDR1 MNHEY, CDR2 SMNVEV (reference sequence). CDR3 in DNA: TGTGCCAGCAGTCCCTCATTCTCTCAAGAGACCCAGTACTTC. It codes for CASSPSFSQETQYF.

J is TRBJ1-5 and V is TRBV7-2; no clear D gene. Germline V gives CDR1 SGHTA, CDR2 FQGNSA. V was cut by 1 base and J by 6 bases, with 13 bases left in between. This CDR3 contains 15 residues. The CDR3 DNA is TGTGCCAGCAGCTTAGGGCTCAGGCCAGGTCAGCCCCAGCATTTT. As protein: CASSLGLRPGQPQHF.

The rearrangement joins TRBV29-1 to TRBJ2-1, with TRBD2 matching over 10 bases. The CDR3 runs 15 residues. Germline-derived CDR1 and CDR2 are SQVTM and ANQGSEA. V dropped 7 bases and J dropped 9; count of bases not matched to a gene: 15. The CDR3 bases are TGCAGCGCAGAGAGCTTACTAGCGGGGTGGGGTGAGCAGTTCTTC. It translates to CSAESLLAGWGEQFF.

This clone turned up a few times. V gene TRBV29-1 combines with J gene TRBJ2-7, with D perhaps matching TRBD1 (6 bases). The germline gives CDR1 SQVTM, CDR2 ANQGSEA. Between the trimmed V and J ends, which lost 6 bases and 3 bases, there was a span of 12 bases. This CDR3 has 12 amino acids. The CDR3, as DNA: TGCAGCGTCCTTACAGGGAGCTACGAGCAGTACTTC. The encoded protein is CSVLTGSYEQYF.

The V gene is TRBV21-1, the J gene TRBJ2-7; the table's D call, TRBD1, has no DNA check behind it. TRBV21-1 is given as a pseudogene. The CDR3 is 13 amino acids. CDR3 sequence: CASRDSSLSEQYF. CDR3 in DNA: TGTGCCAGTCGGGACAGTTCCCTGAGCGAGCAGTACTTC.

This sequence joins TRBV29-1 and TRBJ2-7; the match to TRBD1 covers 8 bases. This CDR3 comprises 13 residues. The V segment lost 6 bases and the J segment 0 bases; nucleotides outside the gene matches: 4. CDR1 SQVTM and CDR2 ANQGSEA come from the germline V gene. Written as DNA, the CDR3 is TGCAGCGTGCCGGGACAGGTCTCCTACGAGCAGTACTTC. Encoded protein: CSVPGQVSYEQYF.

The chain is built from TRBV7-2 and TRBJ2-1, with TRBD2 matching over 10 bases. V trimming: 5 bases; J trimming: 4 bases; junction bases outside the gene matches: 8. Germline V gene lookup returns CDR1 SGHTA and CDR2 FQGNSA. This CDR3 has 16 amino acids. CDR3 in amino acids: CASSPTGTSVYNEQFF. The CDR3 DNA is TGTGCCAGCAGCCCGACCGGGACTAGCGTATACAATGAGCAGTTCTTC.

This clone was seen a handful of times. The J gene is TRBJ2-4, the V gene TRBV29-1; D is possibly TRBD1 or TRBD2 (9 bases each). Germline CDR1 is SQVTM and CDR2 is ANQGSEA. The CDR3 covers 17 residues. The CDR3 reads CSGQGMDPSGISSIQYF. CDR3 bases: TGCAGTGGACAGGGGATGGATCCTAGCGGGATTAGTAGCATTCAGTACTTC.

The gene calls are TRBV11-2 and TRBJ2-7, with 7 nucleotides matching TRBD1. J was trimmed by 6 bases and V by 4 bases; bases with no gene match: 6. Germline loops: CDR1 SGHAT, CDR2 FQNNGV. This CDR3 is built from 13 residues. This CDR3 reads CASSSTGPGEQYF. In DNA, the CDR3 is TGTGCCAGCAGCTCGACAGGGCCAGGCGAGCAGTACTTC.

This clone is a singleton in its sample. This rearrangement joins TRBV10-2 to TRBJ2-7; 8 nucleotides align to TRBD1. Germline lookup yields CDR1 WSHSY and CDR2 SAAADI. With 2 bases clipped from V and 3 bases from J, the junction kept 0 bases outside the gene matches. The CDR3 covers 13 residues. CDR3 amino acids: CASSEGQGYEQYF. Here the CDR3 DNA reads TGCGCCAGCAGTGAGGGACAGGGCTACGAGCAGTACTTC.